The clone carrying this T cell receptor (beta chain) was counted a single time. No antigen is known for it. Data came from immunoSEQ multiplex PCR; TCRdb stores just in-frame clones and leaves some out. The sample contains approximately 61,000 clones, approximately 93% of which appear only once. This CDR3 has 14 residues. Germline V lookup: CDR1 SQVTM, CDR2 ANQGSEA. V lost 1 base, J lost 10 bases, and 7 bases stayed unmatched. The data derive from a study of OX40 agonist ivuxolimab in advanced cancers. Study details: The diagnoses of dose-escalation patients were hepatocellular carcinoma, melanoma, renal cell or head and neck cancer.

Study conclusions and caveats: Expanded clones were, on average, more numerous in CD8+ T cells than in CD4+.

The origin of this receptor is an adult with an advanced solid tumor such as melanoma, head and neck, liver or kidney cancer. V gene TRBV29-1 combines with J gene TRBJ2-3; 11 positions match TRBD1. Material: CD4+ or CD8+ T cells sorted from blood, obtained in a trial of the OX40 agonist ivuxolimab. The chain's CDR3 is CSVEGTGGDLAQYF. The CDR3 bases are TGCAGCGTTGAAGGGACAGGGGGCGATTTGGCGCAGTATTTT.